This T cell receptor beta chain was recovered during a study of T cells in Graves' hyperthyroidism and ophthalmopathy. Overall study findings and caveats: The model's output predicted ophthalmopathy at a median of about 6.5 months prior to onset.

The CDR3 spans 16 residues. The junction had 6 bases not matched to a gene; V was cut back by 5 bases and J by 0 bases. CDR1 and CDR2 from the germline V gene are SGHAT and FQNNGV. This clonotype was picked up many times. Its specificity is unknown. Template material for amplifying TCR beta CDR3 regions consisted of RNA transcripts. The HTBI set primed first-round TCR CDR3 RT-PCR. TCRdb called the multiplex PCR reads again in MiXCR, with one record for every CDR3 protein. The data hold some 270,000 distinct CDR3 sequences, with approximately 25% observed a single time. The sequence came from a woman aged 40 to 55 with Graves' ophthalmopathy. Sequencing input: blood. The chain combines TRBV11-2 with TRBJ2-2, with 7 bases fitting TRBD1. The CDR3 DNA reads as TGTGCCAGCAGCCATGGGGGACAGACGAACACCGGGGAGCTGTTTTTT. It encodes CASSHGGQTNTGELFF.